A single sample is the source of the 27 T cell receptor beta chains below, sequenced in a study of cytomegalovirus exposure and HLA in healthy donors. The PCR was carried out with 60 Vbeta primers and 13 Jbeta primers. Clones were read by immunoSEQ multiplex PCR, and TCRdb kept only the in-frame ones, dropping some. The sample has approximately 150,000 clones; around 82% are singletons. The specimen sequenced was PBMCs. The receptors shown here come from a man aged 45-65 years in good health and CMV-seropositive.

V is TRBV18 and J is TRBJ2-3, with TRBD2 matching over 9 bases. Germline V gene data show CDR1 as KGHSH and CDR2 as LQKENI. V trimming: 3 bases; J trimming: 2 bases; junction bases outside the gene matches: 6. CDR3 length: 16 amino acids. The DNA of the CDR3 is TGTGCCAGCTCACCTTTGCCTAGCGGGAACACAGATACGCAGTATTTT. Its protein product is CASSPLPSGNTDTQYF.

This clone was detected once. The chain couples TRBV5-4 to TRBJ2-1; 8 bases match TRBD2. Germline CDR1 SGHNT, CDR2 YYREEE (reference sequence). Trimming removed 3 bases from V and 6 bases from J; junction bases left unmatched: 8. The CDR3 is 15 amino acids. For the CDR3, the DNA is TGTGCCAGCAGCTCCCTTCGGGGGGGTTTCAATGAGCAGTTCTTC. Residues: CASSSLRGGFNEQFF. The full variable domain, with the rest looked up from reference TRBV5-4 and TRBJ2-1, is ETGVTQSPTHLIKTRGQQVTLRCSSQSGHNTVSWYQQALGQGPQFIFQYYREEENGRGNFPPRFSGLQFPNYSSELNVNALELDDSALYLCASSSLRGGFNEQFFGPGTRLTVL.

This clone was counted only a few times. V is TRBV30 and J is TRBJ2-2; 8 nucleotides match TRBD1. Germline values: CDR1 GTSNPN, CDR2 SVGIG (reference sequence). V lost 4 bases, J lost 7 bases, and 20 bases stayed unmatched. CDR3 length: 18 amino acids. CDR3 coding DNA: TGTGCCTGGACCCAGTGGGGGGTCAGGGGGCCTGGTGGCGGGGAGCTGTTTTTT. Translation gives CAWTQWGVRGPGGGELFF.

The V call is TRBV18, the J call TRBJ2-7; 13 bases match TRBD2. The CDR3 is made up of 18 amino acids. After removal of 6 bases from V and 1 base from J, the junction contained 12 bases not matched to a gene. Germline V gives CDR1 KGHSH, CDR2 LQKENI. DNA of the CDR3: TGTGCCAGCTCTCACTCCGGGACTAGCGGGGATTTTTCCTACGAGCAGTACTTC. It is translated as CASSHSGTSGDFSYEQYF. Supplemented by reference TRBV18 and TRBJ2-7, the full variable domain reads NAGVMQNPRHLVRRRGQEARLRCSPMKGHSHVYWYRQLPEEGLKFMVYLQKENIIDESGMPKERFSAEFPKEGPSILRIQQVVRGDSAAYFCASSHSGTSGDFSYEQYFGPGTRLTVT.

This sequence joins TRBV7-6 and TRBJ2-1, with D unresolved. V was trimmed by 5 bases and J by 8 bases, leaving 19 bases between them. Germline-derived CDR1 and CDR2 are SGHVS and FNYEAQ. The CDR3 loop spans 15 amino acids. The chain's CDR3 is CASSLGLSVRDEQFF. In DNA form, the CDR3 reads TGTGCCAGCAGCCTTGGGCTCTCGGTGCGTGATGAGCAGTTCTTC.

This clone was detected a few times. V and J are TRBV11-3 and TRBJ2-7; the match to TRBD1 covers 8 bases. The CDR3 spans 16 residues. V trimming: 1 base; J trimming: 5 bases; junction bases outside the gene matches: 10. In germline, CDR1 is SGHNT, CDR2 YENEEA. The CDR3 coding sequence is TGTGCCAGCAGCTTAGGTTTTGCGGACAGGGATGACGAGCAGTACTTC. Translated: CASSLGFADRDDEQYF.

The V call is TRBV2, the J call TRBJ1-4, with no clear D. The CDR3 runs 15 residues. Germline CDR1 is SNHLY and CDR2 is FYNNEI. V was trimmed by 7 bases and J by 5 bases, leaving 17 bases between them. The CDR3 nucleotides are TGTGCCAGCATCCGATCGGAGGCAGAAAATGAAAAACTGTTTTTT. Amino acids: CASIRSEAENEKLFF.

V is TRBV28 and J is TRBJ2-7, with TRBD1 matching 7 bases. Looked up from germline, CDR1 is MDHEN and CDR2 is SYDVKM. The CDR3 runs to 12 residues. With V trimmed by 6 bases and J by 4 bases, 3 bases remained unmatched. CDR3 protein: CASRKQGYEQYF. As DNA, the CDR3 is TGTGCCAGCAGAAAACAGGGGTACGAGCAGTACTTC. The entire variable domain, with the rest obtained from reference TRBV28 and TRBJ2-7, is as follows: DVKVTQSSRYLVKRTGEKVFLECVQDMDHENMFWYRQDPGLGLRLIYFSYDVKMKEKGDIPEGYSVSREKKERFSLILESASTNQTSMYLCASRKQGYEQYFGPGTRLTVT.

J is TRBJ2-7 and V is TRBV7-2; TRBD1 matches at 11 bases. V dropped 4 bases and J dropped 2; count of bases not matched to a gene: 1. Germline-derived CDR1 and CDR2 are SGHTA and FQGNSA. The CDR3 is 14 residues long. The CDR3: CASSWTGGAYEQYF. The CDR3 DNA is TGTGCCAGCAGCTGGACAGGGGGCGCCTACGAGCAGTACTTC.

V gene TRBV11-3 combines with J gene TRBJ2-7, with 7 bases that match TRBD2. Germline loops: CDR1 SGHNT, CDR2 YENEEA. Trimming cost V 5 bases and J 0 bases; bases outside gene matches: 10. The CDR3 runs 16 residues. The CDR3 is CASSPPRPSGSYEQYF. CDR3 nucleotides: TGTGCCAGCAGCCCACCACGGCCTAGCGGCTCCTACGAGCAGTACTTC.

This clone was seen just once. The CDR3 is CASLGGGDSNQPQHF. DNA for the CDR3: TGTGCCTCTCTCGGAGGAGGGGATAGCAATCAGCCCCAGCATTTT. V is TRBV6-1 and J is TRBJ1-5; D possibly corresponds to TRBD1 (5 bases). This CDR3 is built from 15 residues. Between the trimmed V and J ends, which lost 11 bases and 0 bases, there was a span of 17 bases. CDR1 MNHNS and CDR2 SASEGT come from the germline V gene.

In this sample, this clone turned up a few times. The V call is TRBV2, the J call TRBJ2-3, with TRBD2 matching over 8 bases. The V segment lost 6 bases and the J segment 5 bases; nucleotides outside the gene matches: 13. Germline V gene sequence: CDR1 SNHLY, CDR2 FYNNEI. The CDR3 runs to 16 residues. CDR3 DNA: TGTGCCAGCAGAGGGGGTGCGGGGGGAGATAGAGATACGCAGTATTTT. Its translation: CASRGGAGGDRDTQYF.

The chain joins TRBV5-1 to TRBJ1-1; D might be TRBD1 (5 bases). The germline gives CDR1 SGHRS, CDR2 YFSETQ. Between the trimmed V and J ends, which lost 0 bases and 4 bases, there was a span of 13 bases. There are 15 residues in the CDR3. The DNA of the CDR3 is TGCGCCAGCAGCTTGGACCCGGGGGACGGCACTGAAGCTTTCTTT. Protein sequence: CASSLDPGDGTEAFF.

This sequence joins TRBV28 and TRBJ1-2; a possible D gene is TRBD1 (5 bases). The CDR3 contains 13 residues. V lost 4 bases to trimming and J lost 5 bases, with 11 bases between them. Germline V CDR1 and CDR2: MDHEN, SYDVKM. In DNA form, the CDR3 reads TGTGCCAGCAGTTCGGACACGGGTTATGGCTACACCTTC. The encoded protein is CASSSDTGYGYTF.

The V call is TRBV29-1, the J call TRBJ2-3, with 7 bases fitting TRBD1. CDR1 SQVTM and CDR2 ANQGSEA come from the germline V gene. The CDR3 loop spans 14 amino acids. V shed 3 bases and J 1 base; nucleotides not matched to a gene: 4. CDR3 residues: CSVDGDRRTDTQYF. The CDR3 DNA reads as TGCAGCGTTGATGGGGACAGACGCACAGATACGCAGTATTTT.

This clone was counted only a few times. The rearrangement links TRBV29-1 to TRBJ2-1; the D gene is possibly TRBD1 (5 bases). V dropped 3 bases and J dropped 5 bases, with 11 bases sitting between them. Germline CDR1 is SQVTM and CDR2 is ANQGSEA. The CDR3 contains 13 residues. DNA of the CDR3: TGCAGCGTTGACGGGCAGGGTAACAATGAGCAGTTCTTC. This codes for CSVDGQGNNEQFF.

The chain uses TRBV6-5 and TRBJ2-7, with 11 positions matching TRBD2. CDR3 length equals 15 residues. The J segment lost 0 bases and the V segment lost 6 bases, leaving 4 bases of the junction unmatched. The germline CDR1 and CDR2 sequences are MNHEY and SVGAGI. The CDR3 DNA reads TGTGCCAGCAGACTACTAGCGGGGGTCTCCTACGAGCAGTACTTC. It specifies CASRLLAGVSYEQYF.

This chain's CDR3 is CASSPPPGTTYEQYF. The CDR3 bases are TGTGCCAGCAGCCCCCCGCCGGGAACAACCTACGAGCAGTACTTC. This chain joins TRBV7-9 and TRBJ2-7; a weak D match, TRBD2 (5 bases). Germline CDR1 reads SEHNR; CDR2 reads FQNEAQ (reference sequence). Trimming pared 5 bases from V and 2 bases from J, leaving 16 bases between. The CDR3 contains 15 residues. Based on the CDR3 plus reference TRBV7-9 and TRBJ2-7, the full variable domain is DTGVSQNPRHKITKRGQNVTFRCDPISEHNRLYWYRQTLGQGPEFLTYFQNEAQLEKSRLLSDRFSAERPKGSFSTLEIQRTEQGDSAMYLCASSPPPGTTYEQYFGPGTRLTVT.

The V and J genes are TRBV5-1 and TRBJ2-6; perhaps TRBD1 as D (6 bases). Deletions cut 3 bases from V and 2 bases from J, with 9 bases between. This CDR3 contains 15 residues. Germline loops: CDR1 SGHRS, CDR2 YFSETQ. CDR3 nucleotide sequence: TGCGCCAGCAGCTCAACAGGGCCTGGGGCCAACGTCCTGACTTTC. It yields the protein CASSSTGPGANVLTF.

This chain connects TRBV6-5 to TRBJ2-1; possibly TRBD2 for D (6 bases). There are 16 residues in the CDR3. Trimming removed 2 bases at V and 7 bases at J, with 18 bases between. CDR1 MNHEY and CDR2 SVGAGI come from the germline V gene. The CDR3 DNA is TGTGCCAGCAGTTACAGTTTAGGCTCCGGGGGAAATGAGCAGTTCTTC. Protein sequence: CASSYSLGSGGNEQFF.

The chain combines TRBV5-1 with TRBJ2-3; 7 bases are shared with TRBD1. V dropped 4 bases and J dropped 0; count of bases not matched to a gene: 14. The CDR3 sequence is 18 residues long. The germline V gene encodes CDR1 SGHRS and CDR2 YFSETQ. The CDR3 loop reads CASSPVSRGHISTDTQYF. The DNA for the CDR3 is TGCGCCAGCAGCCCTGTCTCTAGGGGGCACATAAGCACAGATACGCAGTATTTT.

This clone has just one count. The chain carries TRBV10-3 and TRBJ1-3, with TRBD1 identical over 7 bases. The CDR3 is 14 amino acids. V trimming: 3 bases; J trimming: 5 bases; junction bases outside the gene matches: 4. Germline CDR1 is ENHRY and CDR2 is SYGVKD. CDR3: CAISEQGRRNTIYF. CDR3 in DNA: TGTGCCATCAGTGAACAGGGGCGGCGAAACACCATATATTTT.

This chain uses TRBV27 with TRBJ2-5, with TRBD1 matching 11 bases. This CDR3 spans 13 amino acids. In germline, CDR1 is MNHEY, CDR2 SMNVEV (reference sequence). Trimming removed 6 bases from V and 7 bases from J; junction bases left unmatched: 4. Written as DNA, the CDR3 is TGTGCCAGCAGCCGGACAGGGGGCGGGACCCAGTACTTC. Its protein product is CASSRTGGGTQYF.

The V gene is TRBV7-2, the J gene TRBJ2-2; 8 nucleotides match TRBD2. The junction had 3 bases not matched to a gene; V was cut back by 3 bases and J by 6 bases. In germline, CDR1 is SGHTA, CDR2 FQGNSA. The CDR3 extends over 14 amino acids. CDR3 DNA: TGTGCCAGCAGCTTTCGAGCGGGAGCCGGGGAGCTGTTTTTT. Its protein product is CASSFRAGAGELFF.

The chain is built from TRBV5-1 and TRBJ2-3; 11 nucleotides align to TRBD2. With V trimmed by 4 bases and J by 5 bases, 18 bases remained unmatched. The CDR3 contains 19 residues. CDR1 and CDR2 (germline): SGHRS, YFSETQ. CDR3 amino acids: CASSRLDGGLADDGDTQYF. DNA for the CDR3: TGCGCCAGCAGCCGGCTCGATGGGGGACTAGCGGACGACGGAGATACGCAGTATTTT.

A few counts support this clone. V gene TRBV5-1 combines with J gene TRBJ1-2; 7 nucleotides agree with TRBD1. The V gene's germline CDR1 is SGHRS and CDR2 YFSETQ. V was clipped by 0 bases and J by 3 bases; unmatched bases: 5. The CDR3 spans 15 residues. In DNA form, the CDR3 reads TGCGCCAGCAGCTTGGGAGGGGGCGCAGACTATGGCTACACCTTC. It codes for CASSLGGGADYGYTF.

The chain is built from TRBV29-1 and TRBJ1-1; D gene ambiguous. This CDR3 spans 14 amino acids. In germline, CDR1 is SQVTM, CDR2 ANQGSEA. Trimming took off 1 base at V and 0 bases at J, with 9 bases between the two ends. The chain's CDR3 is CSVEVTTLNTEAFF. In DNA form, the CDR3 reads TGCAGCGTTGAAGTTACGACATTGAACACTGAAGCTTTCTTT.